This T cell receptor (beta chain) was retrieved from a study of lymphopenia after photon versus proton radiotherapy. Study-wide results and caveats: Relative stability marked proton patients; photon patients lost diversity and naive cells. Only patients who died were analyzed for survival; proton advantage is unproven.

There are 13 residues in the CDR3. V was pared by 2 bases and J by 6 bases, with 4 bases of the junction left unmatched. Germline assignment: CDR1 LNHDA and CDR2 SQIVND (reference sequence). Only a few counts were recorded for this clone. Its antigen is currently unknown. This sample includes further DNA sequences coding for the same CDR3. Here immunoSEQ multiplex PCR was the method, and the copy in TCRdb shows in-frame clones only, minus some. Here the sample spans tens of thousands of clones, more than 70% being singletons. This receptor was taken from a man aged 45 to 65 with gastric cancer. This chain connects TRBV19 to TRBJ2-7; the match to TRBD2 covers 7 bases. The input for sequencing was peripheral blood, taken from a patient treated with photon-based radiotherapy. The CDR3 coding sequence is TGTGCCAGTAGTATAACCTCGGGGGGCGAGCAGTACTTC. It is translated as CASSITSGGEQYF. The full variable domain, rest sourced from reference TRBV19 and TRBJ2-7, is DGGITQSPKYLFRKEGQNVTLSCEQNLNHDAMYWYRQDPGQGLRLIYYSQIVNDFQKGDIAEGYSVSREKKESFPLTVTSAQKNPTAFYLCASSITSGGEQYFGPGTRLTVT.